The subject of this entry is one T cell receptor beta chain. T lymphocytes (CD4+ and CD8+) were sorted from PBMCs. These data come from a study of CD8+ T cells in alopecia areata. CDR3 length: 12 amino acids. Germline V gene lookup returns CDR1 SQVTM and CDR2 ANQGSEA. Trimming removed 5 bases from V and 9 bases from J, with 17 bases in between. RNA, once extracted, was reverse transcribed into cDNA for use as the sequencing template. The method was immunoSEQ multiplex PCR; TCRdb's version includes in-frame clones alone and lacks a portion of them. The top ten clones hold 1% to 1.5% of a sample with a few hundred thousand clones, 67% of them seen once.

The clonotype originates from a human donor with alopecia areata. Sequencing was performed on CD4+ T cells sorted from blood, taken at week 0. The V and J genes are TRBV29-1 and TRBJ2-7; D may correspond to TRBD1 or TRBD2 (5 bases each). CDR3 coding DNA: TGCAGCGTTTGGGACCGACCCAACTGGCAGTACTTC. Protein product: CSVWDRPNWQYF.